The present TCR beta chain was sequenced within a study of blood T cell repertoires in COVID-19. Study-wide context: Whether acute or convalescent, the COVID-19 samples came from the United States, Italy and Spain. T cells, B-cell-depleted T cells, or PBMCs supplied cDNA or gDNA.

Original processing notes: Counts of nucleated cells, estimated from reference gene primer amplification, were obtained. TCRdb's copy holds only in-frame clones and misses some; the assay was immunoSEQ multiplex PCR. V and J calls and clone size are those listed in that table; D and trimming were worked out from the DNA. This table has fewer than 150,000 clones, 86% appearing once. The germline V and J ends were trimmed by 0 bases and 1 base, with 12 bases remaining between them. CDR3 length equals 16 residues. The germline gives CDR1 LGHDT, CDR2 YNNKEL (reference sequence). This clone was observed at least ten times.

This chain uses TRBV3-1 (or the pseudogene TRBV3-2) with TRBJ1-1; D not resolved. The source material was peripheral blood. The sequence was obtained from a woman aged 45-59 years who had recovered from COVID-19. CDR3 residues: CASSQEYSTSNTEAFF. CDR3 DNA: TGTGCCAGCAGCCAAGAATACAGTACGTCGAACACTGAAGCTTTCTTT.